The 28 T cell receptor beta chains below were found in one sample sequenced in a study of regulatory T cells in long-lasting Graves disease. Researchers made TCR beta libraries by using iRepertoire HTBI primers and running Arm-PCR on CDR3 regions. Using its own MiXCR run on the multiplex PCR reads, TCRdb lists one record per CDR3 protein. The repertoire holds 650,000 to 700,000 distinct CDR3 sequences, about 30% seen once, with around 42% in the top ten. Documented time point: persistent/refractory GD, antithyroid drugs over 5 years with positive TRAb. Construction of the TCR library relied on RNA isolated from PBMCs. The sequenced sample was peripheral blood mononuclear cells (PBMCs), obtained when the disease was refractory, from a patient treated with antithyroid drugs. These receptors were taken from a female donor with Graves disease.

With respect to this clonotype: This may stem from a read error, because a much larger clone lies one nucleotide away. The CDR3 protein is CASRRVEVNTEAFF. The CDR3 DNA reads as TGTGCCAGCAGAAGGGTGGAGGTGAACACTGAAGCTTTCTTT. The V and J genes are TRBV6-1 and TRBJ1-1; D remains unclear. CDR3 length: 14 amino acids. The germline V gene encodes CDR1 MNHNS and CDR2 SASEGT. The V end lost 6 bases, the J end lost 0 bases, and 11 bases lay between the germline ends.

This clonotype has a handful of counts. The V gene is TRBV6-1, the J gene TRBJ1-5; D not certain. The germline V gene encodes CDR1 MNHNS and CDR2 SASEGT. V lost 6 bases to trimming and J lost 10 bases, with 16 bases between them. The CDR3 has 13 residues. CDR3 sequence: CASRLGLADPQHF. CDR3 sequence (DNA): TGTGCCAGCAGACTGGGCCTAGCCGATCCCCAGCATTTT.

This sequence joins TRBV28 and TRBJ2-7; no definite D call. Trimming removed 6 bases at V and 5 bases at J, with 11 bases between. The CDR3 length is 12 residues. Germline V gene lookup returns CDR1 MDHEN and CDR2 SYDVKM. The CDR3 nucleotides are TGTGCCAGCAGGGAGACAATCAACGAGCAGTACTTC. Encoded protein: CASRETINEQYF. Variable domain in full (rest from reference TRBV28 and TRBJ2-7): DVKVTQSSRYLVKRTGEKVFLECVQDMDHENMFWYRQDPGLGLRLIYFSYDVKMKEKGDIPEGYSVSREKKERFSLILESASTNQTSMYLCASRETINEQYFGPGTRLTVT.

About this clonotype: This may be a read error, as it is one base from a much larger clone. The rearrangement joins TRBV2 to TRBJ1-1; a possible D gene is TRBD1 (5 bases). This CDR3 comprises 13 residues. The germline V gene has CDR1 SNHLY and CDR2 FYNNEI. In nucleotides, the CDR3 is TGTGTCAGCAGGGCGACAGAACTGACTGAAGCTTTCTTT. It translates to CVSRATELTEAFF.

The sample holds many counts of this clonotype. The rearrangement uses TRBV12-3 or TRBV12-4 and TRBJ1-2; D call uncertain. V was cut by 6 bases and J by 6 bases, with 14 bases left in between. The CDR3 length is 13 residues. The DNA for the CDR3 is TGTGCCAGCAGCCTCGGAGGGTCCGATGGCTACACCTTC. It is translated as CASSLGGSDGYTF.

This clonotype was observed a few times. The chain has TRBV30 and TRBJ2-7; 9 nucleotides match TRBD1. Trimming removed 4 bases from V and 1 base from J; junction bases left unmatched: 8. CDR3 size: 15 residues. The germline V gene encodes CDR1 GTSNPN and CDR2 SVGIG (reference sequence). The CDR3 is CAWKGVGQGSYEQYF. CDR3 in DNA: TGTGCCTGGAAAGGAGTGGGACAGGGATCCTACGAGCAGTACTTC. The full variable domain, its missing parts supplied by reference TRBV30 and TRBJ2-7, is SQTIHQWPATLVQPVGSPLSLECTVEGTSNPNLYWYRQAAGRGLQLLFYSVGIGQISSEVPQNLSASRPQDRQFILSSKKLLLSDSGFYLCAWKGVGQGSYEQYFGPGTRLTVT.

The chain is built from TRBV5-6 and TRBJ2-7; no reliable D call. Germline V gene lookup returns CDR1 SGHDT and CDR2 YYEEEE. This CDR3 region has 14 residues. V dropped 0 bases and J dropped 2 bases, with 9 bases sitting between them. CDR3 amino acids: CASSLGQTAYEQYF. CDR3 nucleotide sequence: TGTGCCAGCAGCTTGGGGCAGACTGCCTACGAGCAGTACTTC. The full variable domain, rest sourced from reference TRBV5-6 and TRBJ2-7, is DAGVTQSPTHLIKTRGQQVTLRCSPKSGHDTVSWYQQALGQGPQFIFQYYEEEERQRGNFPDRFSGHQFPNYSSELNVNALLLGDSALYLCASSLGQTAYEQYFGPGTRLTVT.

The J gene is TRBJ2-3, the V gene TRBV5-1; no reliable D call. The CDR3 has 15 amino acids. Germline V gene lookup returns CDR1 SGHRS and CDR2 YFSETQ. V shed 0 bases and J shed 2 bases, with 10 bases lying between them. Here the CDR3 reads CASSLEAGSTDTQYF. The CDR3 coding sequence is TGCGCCAGCAGCTTGGAGGCAGGTTCCACAGATACGCAGTATTTT.

This clonotype was observed a handful of times. This rearrangement joins TRBV6-2 or TRBV6-3 to TRBJ1-6; tentative D call: TRBD1 (5 bases). The CDR3 is 16 amino acids. The V and J ends lost 1 base and 8 bases respectively, with 15 bases between them. The germline CDR1 and CDR2 sequences are MNHEY and SVGEGT. The CDR3 nucleotides are TGTGCCAGCAGTTACTTCAGGTTCTTAGGGGATTCACCCCTCCACTTT. Translation gives CASSYFRFLGDSPLHF.

This clonotype has more than one count but fewer than ten. V gene TRBV5-1 combines with J gene TRBJ2-2, with 15 positions matching TRBD2. Germline lookup yields CDR1 SGHRS and CDR2 YFSETQ. CDR3 size: 18 residues. Germline trimming cut 5 bases from V and 0 bases from J; bases unmatched to any gene: 5. The chain's CDR3 is CASRGLAGGTANTGELFF. The CDR3 nucleotides read TGCGCCAGCAGGGGACTAGCGGGAGGTACAGCGAACACCGGGGAGCTGTTTTTT. The full variable domain, its missing parts supplied by reference TRBV5-1 and TRBJ2-2, is KAGVTQTPRYLIKTRGQQVTLSCSPISGHRSVSWYQQTPGQGLQFLFEYFSETQRNKGNFPGRFSGRQFSNSRSEMNVSTLELGDSALYLCASRGLAGGTANTGELFFGEGSRLTVL.

This chain links TRBV12-3 or TRBV12-4 with TRBJ2-7; D may be TRBD1 or TRBD2 (5 bases each). V gave up 6 bases and J gave up 2 bases, with 23 bases separating them. The CDR3 extends over 17 amino acids. CDR3 amino acids: CASSKIPGPRAPYEQYF. For the CDR3, the DNA is TGTGCCAGCAGCAAAATCCCGGGACCTAGGGCTCCCTACGAGCAGTACTTC.

The chain's CDR3 is CASSPVTGRDYGYTF. The CDR3 DNA follows: TGTGCCAGCAGCCCCGTAACAGGGAGGGACTATGGCTACACCTTC. This chain links TRBV7-2 with TRBJ1-2, with D possibly matching TRBD1 (6 bases). Germline assignment: CDR1 SGHTA and CDR2 FQGNSA. The CDR3 runs to 15 residues. The V and J ends lost 5 bases and 3 bases respectively, with 16 bases between them.

This clonotype was detected only a few times. V usage is TRBV7-9 and J usage is TRBJ2-7; the match to TRBD1 covers 8 bases. The germline CDR1 and CDR2 sequences are SEHNR and FQNEAQ (reference sequence). After removal of 1 base from V and 0 bases from J, the junction contained 8 bases not matched to a gene. This CDR3 comprises 17 residues. This CDR3 reads CASSLVQGAFGSYEQYF. CDR3 DNA sequence: TGTGCCAGCAGCTTAGTTCAGGGGGCGTTTGGCTCCTACGAGCAGTACTTC. The variable domain in full, completed from reference TRBV7-9 and TRBJ2-7, reads DTGVSQNPRHKITKRGQNVTFRCDPISEHNRLYWYRQTLGQGPEFLTYFQNEAQLEKSRLLSDRFSAERPKGSFSTLEIQRTEQGDSAMYLCASSLVQGAFGSYEQYFGPGTRLTVT.

This clonotype was recorded once. The gene calls are TRBV28 and TRBJ2-3, with D possibly TRBD1 on 6 matching bases. Germline values: CDR1 MDHEN, CDR2 SYDVKM. The CDR3 loop spans 14 amino acids. Between the trimmed V and J ends, which lost 5 bases and 2 bases, there was a span of 11 bases. The CDR3 loop reads CASSLQGFTDTQYF. The CDR3 region has the DNA TGTGCCAGCAGTCTCCAGGGGTTCACAGATACGCAGTATTTT.

This chain links TRBV6-1 with TRBJ1-1; unclear D gene. The CDR3 spans 15 residues. Trimming removed 5 bases at V and 0 bases at J, with 13 bases between. Germline CDR1 and CDR2: MNHNS and SASEGT. CDR3 loop: CASSIGGSLNTEAFF. In DNA, the CDR3 is TGTGCCAGCAGTATTGGAGGAAGCTTGAACACTGAAGCTTTCTTT.

This chain connects TRBV7-9 to TRBJ2-7; the D gene is possibly TRBD2 (5 bases). Germline lookup yields CDR1 SEHNR and CDR2 FQNEAQ (reference sequence). Deletions cut 4 bases from V and 3 bases from J, with 16 bases between. This CDR3 comprises 15 residues. Written as DNA, the CDR3 is TGTGCCAGCAGCTCAACGGGAACGAACCTCTACGAGCAGTACTTC. This sequence encodes CASSSTGTNLYEQYF.

CDR3 bases: TGCGCCAGCAGCTTGTCACTAGGCTCCTATGGCTACACCTTC. It yields the protein CASSLSLGSYGYTF. This chain uses TRBV5-1 with TRBJ1-2; D call uncertain. CDR3 length: 14 amino acids. Trimming took 1 base from V and 4 from J, leaving 11 bases between them. Germline CDR1 SGHRS, CDR2 YFSETQ. The whole variable domain, remainder taken from reference TRBV5-1 and TRBJ1-2, is KAGVTQTPRYLIKTRGQQVTLSCSPISGHRSVSWYQQTPGQGLQFLFEYFSETQRNKGNFPGRFSGRQFSNSRSEMNVSTLELGDSALYLCASSLSLGSYGYTFGSGTRLTVV.

The V gene is TRBV10-3, the J gene TRBJ2-7; TRBD2 aligns across 7 bases. The CDR3 contains 13 residues. The V and J ends lost 10 bases and 3 bases, in that order; junction bases with no gene match: 9. The germline CDR1 and CDR2 sequences are ENHRY and SYGVKD. The CDR3 protein is CANITWDYYEQYF. CDR3 coding DNA: TGTGCCAATATAACCTGGGACTACTACGAGCAGTACTTC.

This clonotype was seen at least ten times. J is TRBJ1-2 and V is TRBV6-1; D remains ambiguous. The length of the CDR3 is 14 residues. V lost 2 bases and J lost 5, with 12 bases in between. Germline V CDR1 and CDR2: MNHNS, SASEGT. The CDR3 spells CASSEHLTSYGYTF. CDR3 coding DNA: TGTGCCAGCAGTGAACATTTGACAAGTTATGGCTACACCTTC.

There are a few counts of this clonotype. The chain combines TRBV12-3 or TRBV12-4 with TRBJ2-5, with a tentative D call TRBD1 (6 bases). V dropped 7 bases and J dropped 5 bases, with 20 bases sitting between them. CDR3 length: 15 residues. The CDR3 DNA reads TGTGCCAGCACCGATGTCCAGGGGATCAGGGAGACCCAGTACTTC. Protein product: CASTDVQGIRETQYF.

The chain has TRBV19 and TRBJ1-5; D perhaps matches TRBD1 (5 bases). Germline loops: CDR1 LNHDA, CDR2 SQIVND (reference sequence). Trimming left V 8 bases short and J 1 base short, with 15 bases between. The CDR3 totals 15 residues. The CDR3 is CASGGLLGSNQPQHF. The CDR3 nucleotides are TGTGCCAGTGGGGGGTTATTGGGGAGCAATCAGCCCCAGCATTTT. Supplemented by reference TRBV19 and TRBJ1-5, the full variable domain reads DGGITQSPKYLFRKEGQNVTLSCEQNLNHDAMYWYRQDPGQGLRLIYYSQIVNDFQKGDIAEGYSVSREKKESFPLTVTSAQKNPTAFYLCASGGLLGSNQPQHFGDGTRLSIL.

The chain couples TRBV15 to TRBJ1-5; weak D call: TRBD1 (5 bases). The CDR3 contains 16 residues. Germline CDR1 is LNHNV and CDR2 is YYDKDF (reference sequence). Trimming shortened V by 1 base and J by 6 bases, and 16 bases separated the two germline ends. CDR3 in DNA: TGTGCCACCAGCAGAGCACCGCAGGGAGTAGGTCAGCCCCAGCATTTT. Its translation: CATSRAPQGVGQPQHF.

This clonotype was counted only a few times. The V gene is TRBV7-6, the J gene TRBJ2-1; D is undetermined. The germline V gene has CDR1 SGHVS and CDR2 FNYEAQ. The V end was cut by 3 bases, the J end by 3 bases, with 24 bases between. This CDR3 is built from 19 residues. The CDR3 loop is CASSFSLAWGRPNYNEQFF. The CDR3 DNA follows: TGTGCCAGCAGCTTTAGTCTTGCCTGGGGTCGACCCAACTACAATGAGCAGTTCTTC.

In its sample, this clonotype was seen many times. The V and J genes are TRBV6-1 and TRBJ2-7; 10 positions agree with TRBD1. Germline values: CDR1 MNHNS, CDR2 SASEGT. J gave up 4 bases and V 4 bases, and 10 bases lay outside the gene matches. CDR3 size: 16 residues. The CDR3 region is CASSAAPGQGRYEQYF. For the CDR3, the DNA is TGTGCCAGCAGTGCCGCCCCGGGACAGGGGAGGTACGAGCAGTACTTC.

This sequence joins TRBV5-1 and TRBJ2-1; TRBD1 matches 7 bases. The germline V gene has CDR1 SGHRS and CDR2 YFSETQ. The CDR3 sequence is 15 residues long. Germline trimming cut 4 bases from V and 8 bases from J; bases unmatched to any gene: 12. For the CDR3, the DNA is TGCGCCAGCAGCCTGGATGGGGACAGTACCGATGAGCAGTTCTTC. As protein: CASSLDGDSTDEQFF.

This clonotype was picked up a small number of times. The V call is TRBV28, the J call TRBJ2-4; D is perhaps TRBD1 or TRBD2 (5 bases each). CDR1 and CDR2 from the germline V gene are MDHEN and SYDVKM. V was clipped by 5 bases and J by 13 bases, with 18 bases between them. The CDR3 loop spans 13 amino acids. In DNA form, the CDR3 reads TGTGCCAGCAGTCCCCTAGAACGGGGACGGCAGTACTTC. It encodes CASSPLERGRQYF. The full variable domain, rest sourced from reference TRBV28 and TRBJ2-4, is DVKVTQSSRYLVKRTGEKVFLECVQDMDHENMFWYRQDPGLGLRLIYFSYDVKMKEKGDIPEGYSVSREKKERFSLILESASTNQTSMYLCASSPLERGRQYFGAGTRLSVL.

This clonotype has a handful of counts. This sequence may be a read error, since a much larger clone differs from it by one base. The V gene is TRBV11-2, the J gene TRBJ1-2; tentative D call: TRBD1 (6 bases). The V gene's germline CDR1 is SGHAT and CDR2 FQNNGV. V dropped 4 bases and J dropped 10 bases, with 16 bases sitting between them. The CDR3 totals 13 residues. The CDR3 region is CASSSLQGRDYTF. CDR3 nucleotide sequence: TGTGCCAGCAGCTCATTACAGGGACGTGACTACACCTTC.

This chain links TRBV12-3 or TRBV12-4 with TRBJ1-1; 7 nucleotides align to TRBD1. V was clipped by 6 bases and J by 4 bases; unmatched bases: 11. This CDR3 comprises 15 residues. The chain's CDR3 is CASRTQQGFATEAFF. Here the CDR3 DNA reads TGTGCCAGCAGAACTCAACAGGGGTTCGCCACTGAAGCTTTCTTT.